The 17 T cell receptor beta chains listed next were all sequenced from one sample in a study of identical twins. MiXCR was run by TCRdb on the 5' RACE reads, yielding one entry per CDR3 protein. The sample gives approximately 700,000 distinct CDR3 sequences, roughly 18% of which show up once; less than 15% is in the top ten. These data were also filed under a second study, of T cells expressing NK-cell markers.

Material: PBMCs. The origin of the receptors is a young woman in good health.

The sample holds a few counts of this clonotype. The chain employs TRBV6-5 and TRBJ2-5; a possible D gene is TRBD2 (5 bases). The CDR3 sequence is 14 residues long. Looked up from germline, CDR1 is MNHEY and CDR2 is SVGAGI. V lost 5 bases and J lost 2, with 12 bases in between. In DNA, the CDR3 is TGTGCCAGCAGTGTACCGAGGGAGCAAGAGACCCAGTACTTC. This sequence encodes CASSVPREQETQYF.

This clonotype has a count of ten or more. For the CDR3, the DNA is TGCGCCAGCAGCTTGGTCCCACCCCAAGGGGAGACCCAGTACTTC. Its translation: CASSLVPPQGETQYF. The chain recombines TRBV5-1 with TRBJ2-5; D not resolved. The CDR3 extends over 15 amino acids. The germline gives CDR1 SGHRS, CDR2 YFSETQ. Deletions cut 0 bases from V and 5 bases from J, with 14 bases between. The variable domain in full, with the rest retrieved from reference TRBV5-1 and TRBJ2-5, is KAGVTQTPRYLIKTRGQQVTLSCSPISGHRSVSWYQQTPGQGLQFLFEYFSETQRNKGNFPGRFSGRQFSNSRSEMNVSTLELGDSALYLCASSLVPPQGETQYFGPGTRLLVL.

Only a few counts were recorded for this clonotype. The chain carries TRBV7-2 and TRBJ2-3; D not certain. The V and J ends lost 4 bases and 0 bases respectively, with 14 bases between them. Germline loops: CDR1 SGHTA, CDR2 FQGNSA. This CDR3 has 16 residues. The CDR3 is CASSSRTRTSTDTQYF. The CDR3, as DNA: TGTGCCAGCAGCTCGCGGACCCGTACTAGCACAGATACGCAGTATTTT. The full variable domain, its missing parts supplied by reference TRBV7-2 and TRBJ2-3, is GAGVSQSPSNKVTEKGKDVELRCDPISGHTALYWYRQSLGQGLEFLIYFQGNSAPDKSGLPSDRFSAERTGGSVSTLTIQRTQQEDSAVYLCASSSRTRTSTDTQYFGPGTRLTVL.

The J gene is TRBJ2-1, the V gene TRBV18, with TRBD2 as a possible D gene (6 bases). V was cut by 4 bases and J by 8 bases, with 18 bases left in between. Germline V CDR1 and CDR2: KGHSH, LQKENI. The CDR3 extends over 15 amino acids. CDR3 sequence reads: CASSRRGTGLDEQFF. CDR3 sequence (DNA): TGTGCCAGCTCACGACGGGGGACCGGACTGGATGAGCAGTTCTTC.

This clonotype came up a few times. The V and J genes are TRBV12-3 or TRBV12-4 and TRBJ2-2; 10 positions agree with TRBD2. V lost 8 bases to trimming and J lost 6 bases; unmatched junction nucleotides: 12. The CDR3 is 16 residues long. CDR3 protein: CASRLGASGSAGELFF. In nucleotides, the CDR3 is TGTGCCAGCCGACTTGGGGCTAGCGGGAGTGCCGGGGAGCTGTTTTTT.

This clonotype was found a few times. The gene calls are TRBV2 and TRBJ2-7; D is undetermined. The V end lost 11 bases, the J end lost 5 bases, and 16 bases lay between the germline ends. CDR1 and CDR2 from the germline V gene are SNHLY and FYNNEI. The CDR3 is made up of 12 amino acids. The CDR3 DNA sequence: TGTGCCGGTAGCAGATCAGTCAACGAGCAGTACTTC. As protein: CAGSRSVNEQYF.

This clonotype appeared a few times. The V and J genes are TRBV15 and TRBJ2-1; D unclear. The germline V gene has CDR1 LNHNV and CDR2 YYDKDF (reference sequence). The CDR3 sequence is 13 residues long. V lost 0 bases, J lost 7 bases, and 7 bases lay in between. The CDR3 nucleotides are TGTGCCACCAGCAGAGAAGCCGGGAATGAGCAGTTCTTC. Amino acids: CATSREAGNEQFF.

This clonotype was detected only a few times. This chain joins TRBV12-3 or TRBV12-4 and TRBJ2-7; D is undetermined. The germline V and J ends were trimmed by 8 bases and 2 bases, with 10 bases remaining between them. The CDR3 length is 12 residues. CDR3 nucleotides: TGTGCCAGCGGCCCCCAGGCCTACGAGCAGTACTTC. Translated: CASGPQAYEQYF.

The rearrangement joins TRBV5-1 to TRBJ2-2; TRBD2 might be the D (6 bases). The V gene lost 3 bases and the J gene lost 4 bases, with 16 bases spanning the gap. The CDR3 totals 16 residues. CDR1 is SGHRS, CDR2 YFSETQ, per germline. The CDR3, as DNA: TGCGCCAGCAGCTCTGTCGTGCGGGATGGCACCGGGGAGCTGTTTTTT. This codes for CASSSVVRDGTGELFF.

V usage is TRBV21-1 and J usage is TRBJ1-5. TRBV21-1 is shown as a pseudogene. The CDR3 length is 14 residues. The CDR3 DNA follows: TGTGCCAGCAGCAAAGTCGGGTTTCCTCAGCCCCAGCATTTT. Translating it yields CASSKVGFPQPQHF.

The chain has TRBV4-1 and TRBJ2-7; D remains unclear. Trimming took off 0 bases at V and 5 bases at J, with 11 bases between the two ends. The CDR3 runs to 14 residues. Germline loops: CDR1 MGHRA, CDR2 YSYEKL. The CDR3 reads CASSQDPLIDEQYF. The CDR3 coding sequence is TGCGCCAGCAGCCAAGACCCCCTAATCGACGAGCAGTACTTC.

The V and J genes are TRBV27 and TRBJ2-3, with TRBD2 identical over 14 bases. Trimming removed 1 base from V and 13 bases from J; junction bases left unmatched: 10. The CDR3 has 16 amino acids. Germline V CDR1 and CDR2: MNHEY, SMNVEV (reference sequence). The CDR3 reads CASSLLETSGRAWEYF. CDR3 bases: TGTGCCAGCAGTTTATTGGAGACTAGCGGGAGGGCCTGGGAGTATTTT.

The chain has TRBV4-2 and TRBJ1-6; 11 bases fit TRBD1. Germline CDR1 LGHNA, CDR2 YNFKEQ. The CDR3 runs 16 residues. V lost 4 bases, J lost 10 bases, and 9 bases stayed unmatched. The CDR3 DNA is TGTGCCAGCAGCCTCCACCGGGACAGGGGGTACTCACCCCTCCACTTT. Protein sequence: CASSLHRDRGYSPLHF.

CDR3 DNA sequence: TGCGCCAGCAGCTTGGTGGGGAATTGGAACTACGAGCAGTACTTC. It encodes CASSLVGNWNYEQYF. This rearrangement joins TRBV5-1 to TRBJ2-7; no clear D gene. Trimming took 0 bases from V and 3 from J, leaving 13 bases between them. This CDR3 comprises 15 residues. CDR1 is SGHRS and CDR2 is YFSETQ in the germline V gene.

The rearrangement links TRBV4-2 to TRBJ2-5, with D possibly matching TRBD1 (7 bases). Per the germline V gene, CDR1 is LGHNA and CDR2 is YNFKEQ. The V end was cut by 4 bases, the J end by 4 bases, with 13 bases between. CDR3 size: 14 residues. For the CDR3, the DNA is TGTGCCAGCAGCCCCGCAGGGGGGCGAGAGACCCAGTACTTC. This translates into CASSPAGGRETQYF.

This clonotype was seen at least ten times. The chain has TRBV6-5 and TRBJ1-4, with D perhaps TRBD1 (5 bases). V shed 6 bases and J shed 8 bases, with 16 bases lying between them. This CDR3 is 14 amino acids long. Germline V CDR1 and CDR2: MNHEY, SVGAGI. CDR3 coding DNA: TGTGCCAGCAGCCGGGGGGGGATCAGCGAAAAACTGTTTTTT. The encoded protein is CASSRGGISEKLFF.

The chain uses TRBV6-1 and TRBJ1-4; D unresolved. Germline V gene lookup returns CDR1 MNHNS and CDR2 SASEGT. Trimming removed 4 bases from V and 5 bases from J, with 17 bases in between. CDR3 length: 16 amino acids. CDR3 DNA sequence: TGTGCCAGCAGTGGGGTTCTTCGCGGGGTCAATGAAAAACTGTTTTTT. Its protein is CASSGVLRGVNEKLFF.